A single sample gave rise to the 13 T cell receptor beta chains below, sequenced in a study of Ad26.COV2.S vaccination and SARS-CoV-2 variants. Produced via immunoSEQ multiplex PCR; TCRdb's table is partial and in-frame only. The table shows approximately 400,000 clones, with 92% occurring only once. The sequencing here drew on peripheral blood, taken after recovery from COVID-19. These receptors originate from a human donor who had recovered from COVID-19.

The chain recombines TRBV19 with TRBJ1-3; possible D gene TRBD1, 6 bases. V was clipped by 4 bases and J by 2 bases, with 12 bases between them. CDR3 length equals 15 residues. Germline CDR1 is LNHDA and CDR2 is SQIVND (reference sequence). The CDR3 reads CASSSPQGTGNTIYF. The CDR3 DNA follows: TGTGCCAGTAGTAGCCCACAGGGTACTGGAAACACCATATATTTT.

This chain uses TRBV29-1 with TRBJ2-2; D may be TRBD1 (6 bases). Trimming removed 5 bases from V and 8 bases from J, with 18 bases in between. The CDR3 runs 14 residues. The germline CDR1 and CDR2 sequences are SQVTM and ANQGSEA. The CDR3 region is CSVTLRGVIGELFF. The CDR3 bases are TGCAGCGTTACTCTCAGGGGAGTGATTGGGGAGCTGTTTTTT.

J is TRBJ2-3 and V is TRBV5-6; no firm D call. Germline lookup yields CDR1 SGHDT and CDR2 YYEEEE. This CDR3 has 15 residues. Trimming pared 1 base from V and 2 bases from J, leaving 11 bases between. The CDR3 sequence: CASSLLQLDTDTQYF. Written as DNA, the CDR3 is TGTGCCAGCAGCTTGCTCCAGCTAGACACAGATACGCAGTATTTT.

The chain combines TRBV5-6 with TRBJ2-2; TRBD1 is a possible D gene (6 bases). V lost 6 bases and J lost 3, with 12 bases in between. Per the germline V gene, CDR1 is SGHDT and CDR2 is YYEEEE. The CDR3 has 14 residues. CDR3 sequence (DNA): TGTGCCAGCAATACAGGGATGGACACCGGGGAGCTGTTTTTT. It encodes CASNTGMDTGELFF. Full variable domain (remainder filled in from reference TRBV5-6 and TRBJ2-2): DAGVTQSPTHLIKTRGQQVTLRCSPKSGHDTVSWYQQALGQGPQFIFQYYEEEERQRGNFPDRFSGHQFPNYSSELNVNALLLGDSALYLCASNTGMDTGELFFGEGSRLTVL.

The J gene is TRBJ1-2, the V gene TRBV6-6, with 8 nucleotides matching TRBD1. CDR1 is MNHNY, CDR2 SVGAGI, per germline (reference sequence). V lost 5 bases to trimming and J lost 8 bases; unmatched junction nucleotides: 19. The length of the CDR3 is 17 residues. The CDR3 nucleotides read TGTGCCAGCAGTCAGTCCTTCACAGGGGGAGCGGTAGGAGGCTACACCTTC. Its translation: CASSQSFTGGAVGGYTF.

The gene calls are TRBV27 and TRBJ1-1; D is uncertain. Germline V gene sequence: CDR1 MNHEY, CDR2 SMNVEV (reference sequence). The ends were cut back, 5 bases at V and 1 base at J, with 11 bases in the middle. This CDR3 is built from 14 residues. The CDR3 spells CASSIVAGNTEAFF. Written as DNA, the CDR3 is TGTGCCAGCAGTATCGTTGCTGGGAACACTGAAGCTTTCTTT.

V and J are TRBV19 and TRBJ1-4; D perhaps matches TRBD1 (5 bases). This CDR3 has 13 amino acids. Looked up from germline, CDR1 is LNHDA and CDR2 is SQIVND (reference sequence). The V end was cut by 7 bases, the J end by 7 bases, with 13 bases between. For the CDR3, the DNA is TGTGCCAGTATGCGGACACCTTCTGAAAAACTGTTTTTT. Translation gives CASMRTPSEKLFF. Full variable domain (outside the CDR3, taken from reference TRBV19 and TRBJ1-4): DGGITQSPKYLFRKEGQNVTLSCEQNLNHDAMYWYRQDPGQGLRLIYYSQIVNDFQKGDIAEGYSVSREKKESFPLTVTSAQKNPTAFYLCASMRTPSEKLFFGSGTQLSVL.

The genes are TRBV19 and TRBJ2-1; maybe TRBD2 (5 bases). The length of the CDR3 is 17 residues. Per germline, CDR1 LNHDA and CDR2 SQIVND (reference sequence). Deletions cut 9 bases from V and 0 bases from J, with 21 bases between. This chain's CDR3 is CASSPGRGPSSYNEQFF. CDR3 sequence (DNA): TGTGCCAGCTCACCCGGTCGAGGGCCCAGCTCCTACAATGAGCAGTTCTTC. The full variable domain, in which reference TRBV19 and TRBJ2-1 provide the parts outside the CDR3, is DGGITQSPKYLFRKEGQNVTLSCEQNLNHDAMYWYRQDPGQGLRLIYYSQIVNDFQKGDIAEGYSVSREKKESFPLTVTSAQKNPTAFYLCASSPGRGPSSYNEQFFGPGTRLTVL.

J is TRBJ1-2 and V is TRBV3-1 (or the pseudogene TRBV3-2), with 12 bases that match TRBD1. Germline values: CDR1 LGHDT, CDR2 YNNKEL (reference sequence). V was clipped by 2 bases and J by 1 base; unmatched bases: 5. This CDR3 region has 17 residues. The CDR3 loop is CASSQRDRGLGNYGYTF. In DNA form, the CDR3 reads TGTGCCAGCAGCCAACGGGACAGGGGGCTTGGTAACTATGGCTACACCTTC.

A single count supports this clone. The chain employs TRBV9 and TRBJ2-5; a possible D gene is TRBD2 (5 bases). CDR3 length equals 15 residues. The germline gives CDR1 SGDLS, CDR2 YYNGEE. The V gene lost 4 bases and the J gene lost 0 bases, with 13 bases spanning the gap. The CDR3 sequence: CASSPRDYNQETQYF. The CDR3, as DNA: TGTGCCAGCAGCCCCCGCGACTACAACCAAGAGACCCAGTACTTC.

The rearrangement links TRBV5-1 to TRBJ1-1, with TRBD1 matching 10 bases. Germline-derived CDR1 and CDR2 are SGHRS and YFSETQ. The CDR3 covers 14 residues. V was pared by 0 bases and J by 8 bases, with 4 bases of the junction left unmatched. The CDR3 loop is CASSLAGTGVEAFF. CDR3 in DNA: TGCGCCAGCAGCTTGGCCGGGACAGGGGTCGAAGCTTTCTTT. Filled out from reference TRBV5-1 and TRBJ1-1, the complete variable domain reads KAGVTQTPRYLIKTRGQQVTLSCSPISGHRSVSWYQQTPGQGLQFLFEYFSETQRNKGNFPGRFSGRQFSNSRSEMNVSTLELGDSALYLCASSLAGTGVEAFFGQGTRLTVV.

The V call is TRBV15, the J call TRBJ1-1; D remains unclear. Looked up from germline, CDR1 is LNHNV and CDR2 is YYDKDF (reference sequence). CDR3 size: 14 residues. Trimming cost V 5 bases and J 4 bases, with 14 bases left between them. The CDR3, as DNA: TGTGCCACCAGCTACTTGGAGGGTTCCACTGAAGCTTTCTTT. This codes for CATSYLEGSTEAFF.

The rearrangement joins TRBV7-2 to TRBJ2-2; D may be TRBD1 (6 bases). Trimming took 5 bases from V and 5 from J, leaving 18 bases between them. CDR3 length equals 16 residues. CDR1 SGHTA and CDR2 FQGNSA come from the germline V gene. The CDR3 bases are TGTGCCAGCAGCCCCCCCGGACAGCTGGGAACCGGGGAGCTGTTTTTT. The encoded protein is CASSPPGQLGTGELFF.